The source of this TCR beta chain is a study of T-cell reconstitution after alpha-beta-depleted transplantation in children. Study findings and constraints: Reports say that about two months after transplant, the alpha-beta T cells came out of several hundred graft clones that had expanded.

The trim removed 0 bases at V and 4 bases at J, leaving 10 bases unmatched. Germline V lookup: CDR1 SGHRS, CDR2 YFSETQ. The CDR3 totals 16 residues. A remark on this clonotype: Antigen: not known.

It was with unique molecular identifiers that the TCRbeta library was prepared. TCRdb reprocessed the PCR reads via MiXCR and lists one record per CDR3 protein. Of more than 300,000 distinct CDR3 sequences in the sample, about 17% were seen once. The sample was PBMCs, mostly from graft donor cells, taken 360 days after TCRalphabeta/CD19-depleted stem cell transplant. The chain uses TRBV5-1 and TRBJ2-7; 7 positions agree with TRBD2. This TCR derives from a male patient between 2 and 10 years old who had a stem cell transplant for acute lymphoblastic leukemia, so the T cells may come from the graft donor. This CDR3 is CASSLVSASGKYEQYF. CDR3 bases: TGCGCCAGCAGCTTGGTGTCCGCTAGCGGAAAATACGAGCAGTACTTC.